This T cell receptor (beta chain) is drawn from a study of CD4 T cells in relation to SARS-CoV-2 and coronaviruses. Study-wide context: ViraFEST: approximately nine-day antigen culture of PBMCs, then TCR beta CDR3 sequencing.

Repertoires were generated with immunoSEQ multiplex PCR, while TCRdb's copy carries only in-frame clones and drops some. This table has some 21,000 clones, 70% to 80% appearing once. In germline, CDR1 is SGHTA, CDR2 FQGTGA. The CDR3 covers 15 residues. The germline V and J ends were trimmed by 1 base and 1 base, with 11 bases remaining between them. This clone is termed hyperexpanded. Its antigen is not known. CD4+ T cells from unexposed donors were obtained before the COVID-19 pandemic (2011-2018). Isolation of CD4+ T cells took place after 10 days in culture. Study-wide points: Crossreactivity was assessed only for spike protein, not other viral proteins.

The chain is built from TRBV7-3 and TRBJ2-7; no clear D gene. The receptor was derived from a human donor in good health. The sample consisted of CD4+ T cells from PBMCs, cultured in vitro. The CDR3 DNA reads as TGTGCCAGCAGCTTAAGCGGCGCGGCTTCCTACGAGCAGTACTTC. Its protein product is CASSLSGAASYEQYF.